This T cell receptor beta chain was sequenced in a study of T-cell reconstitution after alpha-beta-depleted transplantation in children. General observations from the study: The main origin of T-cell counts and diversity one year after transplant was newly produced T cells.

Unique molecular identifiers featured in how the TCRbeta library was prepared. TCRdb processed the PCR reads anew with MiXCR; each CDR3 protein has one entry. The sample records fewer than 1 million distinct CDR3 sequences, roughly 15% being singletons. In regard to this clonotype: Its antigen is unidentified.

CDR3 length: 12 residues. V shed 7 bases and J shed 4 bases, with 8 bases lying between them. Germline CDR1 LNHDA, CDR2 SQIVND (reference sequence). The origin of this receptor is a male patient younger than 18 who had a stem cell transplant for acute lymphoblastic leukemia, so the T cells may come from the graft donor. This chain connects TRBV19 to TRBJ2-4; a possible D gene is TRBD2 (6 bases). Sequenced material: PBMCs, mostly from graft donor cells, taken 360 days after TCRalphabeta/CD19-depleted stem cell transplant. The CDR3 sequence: CASMEGKNIQYF. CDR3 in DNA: TGTGCCAGTATGGAGGGGAAAAACATTCAGTACTTC.